A selection of T cell receptor beta chains follows, all from one sample in a study of OX40 agonist ivuxolimab in advanced cancers. Using immunoSEQ multiplex PCR, the repertoire was profiled, and TCRdb retains in-frame clones only, with some absent. The sample records 55,000 to 90,000 clones, approximately 78% being singletons. This sample comprised CD4+ or CD8+ T cells sorted from blood, obtained in a trial of the OX40 agonist ivuxolimab. The source is an adult with an advanced solid tumor such as melanoma, head and neck, liver or kidney cancer. The CDR3 runs from the conserved cysteine through the conserved F or W. A D gene is named only where the DNA matches it firmly. The size of a clone is reported for some rows only, either as once, few or many, or as a class for expanded clones.

v_gene,abundance,j_gene,len,d_gene,CDR3aa,CDR3nt
TRBV9,NA,TRBJ1-1,15,NA,CASSVAVALNTEAFF,TGTGCCAGCAGCGTAGCTGTCGCTCTGAACACTGAAGCTTTCTTT
TRBV11-2,NA,TRBJ2-5,14,TRBD1,CASRRGTGKETQYF,TGTGCCAGCCGCCGTGGGACAGGCAAAGAGACCCAGTACTTC
TRBV15,NA,TRBJ1-6,18,NA,CATSRGGSGLRKGSPLHF,TGTGCCACCAGCAGAGGTGGGTCGGGTTTAAGGAAAGGGTCACCCCTCCACTTT
TRBV6-6,NA,TRBJ2-3,16,TRBD2,CASRKTGTSGTDTQYF,TGTGCCAGCAGGAAAACCGGGACTAGCGGTACAGATACGCAGTATTTT
TRBV7-8,NA,TRBJ2-7,15,NA,CASSLVTRTSYEQYF,TGTGCCAGCAGCTTAGTGACGAGGACAAGTTACGAGCAGTACTTC
TRBV5-8,NA,TRBJ2-7,12,NA,CASSLRHYEQYF,TGTGCCAGCAGCTTGCGACACTACGAGCAGTACTTC
TRBV19,few,TRBJ1-1,14,NA,CASSMAGVGTEAFF,TGTGCCAGTAGTATGGCAGGGGTAGGTACTGAAGCTTTCTTT
TRBV6-6,NA,TRBJ1-1,15,NA,CASKEQTVLNTEAFF,TGTGCCAGCAAGGAGCAGACCGTGCTGAACACTGAAGCTTTCTTT
TRBV27,NA,TRBJ2-6,18,NA,CASSLSRGGGSGANVLTF,TGTGCCAGCAGTTTATCGAGGGGGGGAGGCTCTGGGGCCAACGTCCTGACTTTC
TRBV30,NA,TRBJ1-1,13,NA,CAWSVVVTSEAFF,TGTGCCTGGAGTGTAGTGGTTACATCTGAAGCTTTCTTT
TRBV18,NA,TRBJ1-6,14,TRBD1,CASSPPGGGSPLHF,TGTGCCAGCTCACCACCAGGGGGCGGATCACCCCTCCACTTT
TRBV13,few,TRBJ2-5,13,NA,CASSLDVGETQYF,TGTGCCAGCAGCTTAGATGTGGGGGAGACCCAGTACTTC
TRBV11-2,NA,TRBJ2-7,14,TRBD2,CASSSKAGGYEQYF,TGTGCCAGCAGCTCTAAAGCGGGGGGCTACGAGCAGTACTTC
TRBV11-2,NA,TRBJ1-1,15,NA,CASSWRRTGNTEAFF,TGTGCCAGCAGCTGGCGTCGGACGGGGAACACTGAAGCTTTCTTT
TRBV5-4,NA,TRBJ2-2,13,NA,CASSSTVGGELFF,TGTGCCAGCAGCTCCACCGTAGGGGGGGAGCTGTTTTTT
TRBV6-1,NA,TRBJ2-3,15,TRBD2,CASRDRGEKGDTQYF,TGTGCCAGCAGAGATCGGGGGGAGAAGGGAGATACGCAGTATTTT
TRBV19,once,TRBJ2-1,18,TRBD1,CASSRTGREPNPKNEQFF,TGTGCCAGTAGTAGGACAGGGCGAGAACCTAACCCCAAAAATGAGCAGTTCTTC
TRBV30,NA,TRBJ1-1,13,NA,CAAQTGMNTEAFF,TGTGCCGCCCAGACAGGCATGAACACTGAAGCTTTCTTT
TRBV6-1,NA,TRBJ1-5,14,TRBD1,CASKSGQGFQPQHF,TGTGCCAGCAAATCGGGACAGGGATTTCAGCCCCAGCATTTT
TRBV5-1,NA,TRBJ1-4,16,TRBD1,CASSLAGAAGGEELFF,TGCGCCAGCAGCTTGGCCGGGGCGGCAGGGGGCGAAGAACTGTTTTTT
TRBV28,NA,TRBJ2-7,13,NA,CATRPSPLYEQYF,TGTGCCACCCGGCCGAGCCCCCTCTACGAGCAGTACTTC
TRBV6-5,few,TRBJ1-1,13,NA,CASSYFGRDEAFF,TGTGCCAGCAGTTACTTCGGGAGGGATGAAGCTTTCTTT
TRBV7-2,few,TRBJ1-5,16,TRBD1,CASSPGSGQASSPQHF,TGTGCCAGCAGCCCCGGCTCGGGACAGGCTTCTAGTCCCCAGCATTTT
TRBV11-2,NA,TRBJ1-2,16,TRBD1,CASSFDPGRGGYGYTF,TGTGCCAGCAGCTTCGATCCCGGCAGGGGGGGCTATGGCTACACCTTC
TRBV5-1,NA,TRBJ1-1,14,NA,CASSLDRQGTEAFF,TGCGCCAGCAGCTTGGACAGGCAAGGGACTGAAGCTTTCTTT
TRBV5-1,NA,TRBJ1-4,14,NA,CASSETTTNEKLFF,TGCGCCAGCAGTGAGACGACAACTAATGAAAAACTGTTTTTT
TRBV7-8,NA,TRBJ2-5,14,TRBD1,CASSSGQGTETQYF,TGTGCCAGCAGCTCCGGACAGGGTACGGAGACCCAGTACTTC